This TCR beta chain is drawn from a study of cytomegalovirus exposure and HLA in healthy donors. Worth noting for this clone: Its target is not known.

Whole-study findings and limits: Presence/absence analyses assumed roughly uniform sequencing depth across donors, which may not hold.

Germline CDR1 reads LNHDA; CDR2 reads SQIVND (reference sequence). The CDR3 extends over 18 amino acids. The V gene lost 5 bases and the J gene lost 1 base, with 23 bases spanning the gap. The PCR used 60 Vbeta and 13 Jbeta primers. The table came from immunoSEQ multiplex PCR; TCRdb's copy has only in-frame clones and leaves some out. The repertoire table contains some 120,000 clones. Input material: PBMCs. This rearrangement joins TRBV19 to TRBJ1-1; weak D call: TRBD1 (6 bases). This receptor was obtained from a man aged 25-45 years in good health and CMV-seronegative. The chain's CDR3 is CASSPIPGRQEKNTEAFF. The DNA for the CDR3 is TGTGCCAGTAGTCCCATCCCCGGGCGACAGGAGAAGAACACTGAAGCTTTCTTT.